Each of the 21 T cell receptor beta chains below was sequenced from the same sample in a study of circulating CD8 cells and anti-PD-1 response in melanoma. Using roughly 14 ng of total RNA, TCR libraries were made with the QIAseq Immune Repertoire TCR panel. MiXCR, applied by TCRdb to the reads, yields one record per CDR3 protein. In the table there are around 490 distinct CDR3 sequences, over 8.5% of which are singletons. Live CD3+CD8+TCRalphabeta+ cells were sorted into four subsets by PD-1 and/or TIGIT. The specimen comprised CD8+ T cells from PBMCs, sampled at baseline or after one month of anti-PD-1 therapy (not recorded which). The receptor source for this set is a human donor with melanoma.

This clonotype rates as large. The rearrangement joins TRBV19 to TRBJ2-1; TRBD1 aligns across 8 bases. CDR1 is LNHDA, CDR2 SQIVND, per germline (reference sequence). V lost 5 bases, J lost 7 bases, and 10 bases stayed unmatched. The CDR3 loop spans 15 amino acids. The CDR3 DNA reads as TGTGCCAGTAGTGTAGGACAGGGTGTGGAGAATGAGCAGTTCTTC. It is translated as CASSVGQGVENEQFF.

A word on this clonotype: One end of the junction varies from germline; a read error may be responsible. V is TRBV2 and J is TRBJ2-3; no clear D. With the DNA end fitting TRBJ1-5 better, the J assignment may be wrong. Germline V lookup: CDR1 SNHLY, CDR2 FYNNEI. The CDR3 extends over 15 amino acids. The CDR3 coding sequence is TGCGCCAGCAGGAAACAAAAGTCCGCTTTTGATACGCAGCATTTT. This translates into CASRKQKSAFDTQHF.

By proportion, this clonotype is large. The chain has TRBV25-1 and TRBJ2-1; the match to TRBD2 covers 8 bases. J lost 3 bases, V lost 11 bases, and 6 bases had no gene match. CDR3 length: 13 residues. The germline CDR1 and CDR2 sequences are MGHDK and SYGVNS. CDR3 nucleotide sequence: TGTGCCCCCCGGGAGGGGAGCTACAATGAGCAGTTCTTC. Protein sequence: CAPREGSYNEQFF.

In its sample, this clonotype ranks as medium-sized. V gene TRBV29-1 combines with J gene TRBJ1-2, with a tentative D call TRBD1 (6 bases). V dropped 7 bases and J dropped 8 bases, with 20 bases sitting between them. Germline CDR1 SQVTM, CDR2 ANQGSEA. The CDR3 is 13 amino acids. CDR3: CSALTGQSGGYTF. CDR3 DNA sequence: TGCAGCGCCCTAACCGGACAGTCGGGGGGCTACACCTTC.

This clonotype is large within its sample. V usage is TRBV2 and J usage is TRBJ2-2; no firm D call. Trimming stripped 3 bases from V and 1 base from J, with 6 bases between. The germline CDR1 and CDR2 sequences are SNHLY and FYNNEI. The CDR3 consists of 14 residues. The CDR3 sequence: CASSENVNTGELFF. CDR3 in DNA: TGTGCCAGCAGTGAGAACGTGAACACCGGGGAGCTGTTTTTT.

This clonotype ranks as large. V and J are TRBV10-3 and TRBJ2-7; 7 positions agree with TRBD2. The V gene end was trimmed by 3 bases and the J gene end by 0 bases; junction bases not matched to a gene: 2. Germline lookup yields CDR1 ENHRY and CDR2 SYGVKD. This CDR3 has 14 residues. The CDR3 DNA sequence: TGTGCCATCAGTGAAGCGGGGATCTCCTACGAGCAGTACTTC. Translated, it gives CAISEAGISYEQYF.

By share of the sample, this clonotype is large. V and J are TRBV28 and TRBJ2-2; maybe TRBD2 (6 bases). Trimming removed 4 bases from V and 6 bases from J, with 12 bases in between. The CDR3 length is 14 residues. Germline V CDR1 and CDR2: MDHEN, SYDVKM. CDR3 protein: CASSSGREAGELFF. The CDR3 bases are TGTGCCAGCAGTTCTGGCAGGGAGGCCGGGGAGCTGTTTTTT.

By proportion, this clonotype is large. The chain carries TRBV21-1 and TRBJ2-1; the D call in the table, TRBD2, was not verified against the DNA. TRBV21-1 is a pseudogene locus. The CDR3 runs 18 residues. The CDR3 DNA is TGTGCCAGCAGCAAAGACACTTCGAAGCGGCCCACCTACAATGAGCAGTTCTTC. It encodes CASSKDTSKRPTYNEQFF.

By share, this clonotype counts as hyperexpanded. The chain couples TRBV20-1 to TRBJ2-3; 10 positions match TRBD2. The CDR3 runs 15 residues. Germline V gene data show CDR1 as DFQATT and CDR2 as SNEGSKA (reference sequence). After removal of 3 bases from V and 2 bases from J, the junction contained 5 bases not matched to a gene. The CDR3 bases are TGCAGTGCTAGCCCCGGACTAGCGGACACAGATACGCAGTATTTT. It encodes CSASPGLADTDTQYF.

This clonotype is deemed large. This chain connects TRBV29-1 to TRBJ1-1, with 7 bases fitting TRBD1. In germline, CDR1 is SQVTM, CDR2 ANQGSEA. V shed 7 bases, J shed 3 bases, and the junction held 5 bases outside the gene matches. The CDR3 consists of 12 residues. CDR3 sequence (DNA): TGCAGCGCAGGGGGTTGGGACACTGAAGCTTTCTTT. Its translation is CSAGGWDTEAFF.

This clonotype is large in the sample. J is TRBJ2-7 and V is TRBV10-3, with TRBD1 identical over 8 bases. V lost 11 bases, J lost 2 bases, and 8 bases stayed unmatched. The germline V gene encodes CDR1 ENHRY and CDR2 SYGVKD. The CDR3 covers 13 residues. The CDR3 protein is CAAQGQDAYEQYF. CDR3 coding DNA: TGTGCCGCCCAGGGACAGGACGCCTACGAGCAGTACTTC.

By sample share, this clonotype is medium-sized (0.01 to 0.1%). The chain employs TRBV19 and TRBJ2-6; D not certain. The germline CDR1 and CDR2 sequences are LNHDA and SQIVND (reference sequence). CDR3 length: 16 amino acids. V was cut by 1 base and J by 4 bases, with 11 bases left in between. The CDR3 protein is CASSIALARGANVLTF. CDR3 DNA: TGTGCCAGTAGTATAGCCCTGGCGCGGGGGGCCAACGTCCTGACTTTC.

By sample fraction, this clonotype is medium-sized. The chain joins TRBV6-2 or TRBV6-3 to TRBJ2-7, with 7 bases lining up with TRBD2. CDR1 is MNHEY and CDR2 is SVGEGT in the germline V gene. This CDR3 is 15 amino acids long. V lost 4 bases to trimming and J lost 1 base; unmatched junction nucleotides: 7. The CDR3 bases are TGTGCCAGCAGTTCAGATCTAGCGGAATCCTACGAGCAGTACTTC. Its translation: CASSSDLAESYEQYF.

This clonotype is medium-sized (0.01 to 0.1%) by share. This chain links TRBV29-1 with TRBJ1-1; tentatively, D is TRBD1 (5 bases). CDR3 size: 11 residues. Trimming took off 5 bases at V and 8 bases at J, with 12 bases between the two ends. CDR1 is SQVTM, CDR2 ANQGSEA, per germline. The CDR3 nucleotides are TGCAGCGTTCGTGGGGCTCCCGAAGCTTTCTTT. Translated, it gives CSVRGAPEAFF.

The chain is built from TRBV28 and TRBJ2-7, with D perhaps TRBD1 or TRBD2 (5 bases each). V lost 8 bases to trimming and J lost 7 bases, with 15 bases between them. The CDR3 sequence is 12 residues long. CDR1 is MDHEN, CDR2 SYDVKM, per germline. The CDR3 DNA follows: TGTGCCAGCTCGCCGGGGCTCGGGGAGCAGTACTTC. Translating it yields CASSPGLGEQYF.

Within the sample, this clonotype is medium-sized. The chain employs TRBV19 and TRBJ1-2; 9 bases fit TRBD1. Germline CDR1 LNHDA, CDR2 SQIVND (reference sequence). Trimming at V came to 2 bases and at J to 6 bases, leaving 7 bases not matched to a gene. The CDR3 consists of 15 residues. The CDR3 DNA is TGTGCCAGTAGTATAACAGGGGGCGCGTCGGATGGCTACACCTTC. Amino acids: CASSITGGASDGYTF.

In its sample, this clonotype is large. The CDR3 loop is CASSLLNTEAFF. CDR3 DNA: TGTGCCAGTAGTCTACTGAACACTGAAGCTTTCTTT. This chain uses TRBV19 with TRBJ1-1, with unresolved D. Germline V gene sequence: CDR1 LNHDA, CDR2 SQIVND (reference sequence). The CDR3 runs 12 residues. V lost 5 bases to trimming and J lost 0 bases, with 4 bases between them.

This clonotype is deemed medium-sized. This chain connects TRBV2 to TRBJ2-2; the match to TRBD2 covers 8 bases. Germline V gene data show CDR1 as SNHLY and CDR2 as FYNNEI. The CDR3 is made up of 17 amino acids. Unmatched junction bases numbered 7, after V lost 3 bases and J lost 1 base. In DNA form, the CDR3 reads TGTGCCAGCAGTGATCCCTATAGCGGGGAGAACACCGGGGAGCTGTTTTTT. It encodes CASSDPYSGENTGELFF. The whole variable domain, filled in from reference TRBV2 and TRBJ2-2, reads EPEVTQTPSHQVTQMGQEVILRCVPISNHLYFYWYRQILGQKVEFLVSFYNNEISEKSEIFDDQFSVERPDGSNFTLKIRSTKLEDSAMYFCASSDPYSGENTGELFFGEGSRLTVL.

With respect to this clonotype: This sequence may be a read error, since a much larger clone differs from it by one base. V usage is TRBV28 and J usage is TRBJ2-3; D remains unclear. The germline V and J ends were trimmed by 8 bases and 8 bases, with 11 bases remaining between them. The CDR3 sequence is 11 residues long. The germline gives CDR1 MDHEN, CDR2 SYDVKM. DNA for the CDR3: TGTGCCAGCGGCCTTGCCGGTACGCAGTATTTT. Protein sequence: CASGLAGTQYF.

This clonotype is large in the sample. The chain uses TRBV3-1 and TRBJ2-1; D not resolved. Germline assignment: CDR1 LGHDT and CDR2 YNNKEL (reference sequence). The ends were cut back, 1 base at V and 0 bases at J, with 10 bases in the middle. The CDR3 length is 16 residues. CDR3 in amino acids: CASSQGDVPSYNEQFF. The DNA of the CDR3 is TGTGCCAGCAGCCAAGGCGATGTCCCCTCCTACAATGAGCAGTTCTTC.

This clonotype counts as medium-sized. The chain has TRBV21-1 and TRBJ2-7; the listed D gene, TRBD1, was not tested against the DNA. TRBV21-1 is tagged as a pseudogene. The CDR3 is made up of 15 amino acids. CDR3 in amino acids: CASSKGGPVSYEQYF. The CDR3, as DNA: TGTGCCAGCAGCAAAGGTGGTCCTGTCTCCTACGAGCAGTACTTC.